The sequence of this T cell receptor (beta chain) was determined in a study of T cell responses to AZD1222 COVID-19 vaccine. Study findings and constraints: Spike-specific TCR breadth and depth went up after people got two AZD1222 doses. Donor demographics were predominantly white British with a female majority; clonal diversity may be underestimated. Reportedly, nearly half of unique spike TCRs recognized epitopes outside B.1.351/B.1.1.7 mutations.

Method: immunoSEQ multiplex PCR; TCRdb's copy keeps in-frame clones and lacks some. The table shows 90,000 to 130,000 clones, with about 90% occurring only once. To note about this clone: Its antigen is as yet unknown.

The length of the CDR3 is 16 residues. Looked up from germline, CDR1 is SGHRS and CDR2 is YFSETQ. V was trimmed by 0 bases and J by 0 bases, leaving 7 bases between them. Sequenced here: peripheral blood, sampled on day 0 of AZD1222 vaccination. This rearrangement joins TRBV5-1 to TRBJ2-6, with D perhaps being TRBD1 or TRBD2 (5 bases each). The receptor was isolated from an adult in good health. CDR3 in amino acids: CASSLVGGSGANVLTF. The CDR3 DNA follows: TGCGCCAGCAGCTTGGTTGGGGGCTCTGGGGCCAACGTCCTGACTTTC.